This T cell receptor (beta chain) was observed in a study of cytomegalovirus exposure and HLA in healthy donors. Study-level points and caveats: There were reportedly fewer N-insertions in an Asian-associated ancestry cluster than the roughly 700-donor mean, in a later analysis. Looking again later, the authors saw that most CMV-associated TCR beta chains seemed HLA-restricted. Sequencing likely caused a cluster of highly shared sequence variants. Relative to equally common others, HLA-associated TCR beta chains showed greater clonal expansion in a later analysis.

About this clone: What it binds is not known.

V gave up 4 bases and J gave up 7 bases, with 19 bases separating them. CDR1 is LNHDA and CDR2 is SQIVND in the germline V gene (reference sequence). This CDR3 region has 15 residues. Primers included in the PCR were 60 Vbeta and 13 Jbeta primers. Assay used: immunoSEQ multiplex PCR; TCRdb lists only in-frame clones, some missing. Of over 150,000 clones listed, about 76% are singletons. This chain uses TRBV19 with TRBJ1-2; perhaps TRBD1 as D (6 bases). Material for sequencing was PBMCs. This clonotype was sampled from a male donor in good health and CMV-seropositive. CDR3 DNA: TGTGCCAGTAGTACTACAGGGCTTAGAAAGGGTGGCTACACCTTC. It encodes CASSTTGLRKGGYTF.